Here is one T cell receptor (beta chain) with its context. Generated by immunoSEQ multiplex PCR, the TCRdb table keeps only in-frame clones and is missing some. The sample consists of 55,000 to 75,000 clones, roughly 92% of them appearing once. V dropped 1 base and J dropped 4; count of bases not matched to a gene: 5. The CDR3 covers 16 residues. Germline V CDR1 and CDR2: SGHAT, FQDESV (reference sequence). These data come from a study of resident and recirculating memory T cells in vitiligo. Sequencing was carried out using blood. The chain recombines TRBV11-1 with TRBJ2-1; 9 nucleotides line up with TRBD1. The sequence came from a male donor with vitiligo. This CDR3 is CASSLVTGGGYNEQFF. The CDR3 DNA is TGTGCCAGCAGCTTAGTGACAGGGGGGGGGTACAATGAGCAGTTCTTC.